The TCR beta chain described here comes from a study of cytomegalovirus exposure and HLA in healthy donors. Whole-study results and caveats: Relative to equally common others, HLA-associated TCR beta chains showed greater clonal expansion in a later analysis. It was reported in a later analysis that an Asian-associated ancestry cluster showed fewer N-insertions than the roughly 670-donor mean.

This CDR3 is built from 14 residues. V lost 5 bases to trimming and J lost 2 bases, with 12 bases between them. Germline values: CDR1 KGHSH, CDR2 LQKENI. A few counts support this clone. The antigen is undetermined. PCR employed 60 Vbeta and 13 Jbeta primers. TCRdb's table, derived via immunoSEQ multiplex PCR, lists solely in-frame clones and lacks some. The table includes about 60,000 clones, around four fifths detected once. The receptor's source is a man aged 30-40 years in good health and CMV-seronegative. The sample was PBMCs. The chain recombines TRBV18 with TRBJ2-5, with D possibly TRBD1 on 6 matching bases. As DNA, the CDR3 is TGTGCCAGCTCATCCCGACAGGAACAAGAGACCCAGTACTTC. Protein: CASSSRQEQETQYF.